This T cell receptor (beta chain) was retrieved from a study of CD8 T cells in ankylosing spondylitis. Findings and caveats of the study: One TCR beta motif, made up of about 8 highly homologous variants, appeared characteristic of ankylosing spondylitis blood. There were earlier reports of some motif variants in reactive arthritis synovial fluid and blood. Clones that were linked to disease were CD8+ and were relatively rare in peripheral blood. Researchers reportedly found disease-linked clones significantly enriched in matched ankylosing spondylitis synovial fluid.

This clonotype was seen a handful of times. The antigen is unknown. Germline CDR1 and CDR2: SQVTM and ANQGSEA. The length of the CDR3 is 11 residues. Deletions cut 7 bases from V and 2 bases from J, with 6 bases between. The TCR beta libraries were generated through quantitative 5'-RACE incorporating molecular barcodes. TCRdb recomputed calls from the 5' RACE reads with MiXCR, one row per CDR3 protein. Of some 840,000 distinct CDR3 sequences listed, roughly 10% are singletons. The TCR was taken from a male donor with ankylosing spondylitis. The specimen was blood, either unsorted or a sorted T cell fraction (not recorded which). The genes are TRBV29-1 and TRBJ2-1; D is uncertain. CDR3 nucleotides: TGCAGCGCACTTACCTACAATGAGCAGTTCTTC. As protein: CSALTYNEQFF.